The entry below gives a single T cell receptor (beta chain) sequence along with its context. Its antigen is unknown. This sample was included in a study of radiotherapy plus CTLA-4 blockade in lung cancer. Points from the study as a whole: Dynamics of early blood T cell clones, together with interferon-beta, were reportedly the best predictors of response. Among blood TCR repertoires after radiotherapy plus ipilimumab, tumor-derived clones expanded.

Those with chemo-refractory metastatic non-small-cell lung cancer were treated with focal radiation combined with CTLA-4 blockade using ipilimumab. TCRdb keeps only in-frame clones here, not all; method: immunoSEQ multiplex PCR. The sample includes 39,000 or so clones, 70% to 80% of them seen just once. CDR3 length: 14 residues. The germline V and J ends were trimmed by 5 bases and 6 bases, with 19 bases remaining between them. Germline CDR1 is GTSNPN and CDR2 is SVGIG (reference sequence). The receptor was isolated from a human donor with non-small cell lung cancer who had stable disease on radiotherapy plus ipilimumab. The genes are TRBV30 and TRBJ1-2, with D perhaps TRBD1 (5 bases). Sequenced material: peripheral blood, taken from a patient treated with radiotherapy plus ipilimumab. The CDR3 sequence: CAWQRRDVKHGYTF. Written as DNA, the CDR3 is TGTGCCTGGCAACGCCGGGACGTAAAGCATGGCTACACCTTC.